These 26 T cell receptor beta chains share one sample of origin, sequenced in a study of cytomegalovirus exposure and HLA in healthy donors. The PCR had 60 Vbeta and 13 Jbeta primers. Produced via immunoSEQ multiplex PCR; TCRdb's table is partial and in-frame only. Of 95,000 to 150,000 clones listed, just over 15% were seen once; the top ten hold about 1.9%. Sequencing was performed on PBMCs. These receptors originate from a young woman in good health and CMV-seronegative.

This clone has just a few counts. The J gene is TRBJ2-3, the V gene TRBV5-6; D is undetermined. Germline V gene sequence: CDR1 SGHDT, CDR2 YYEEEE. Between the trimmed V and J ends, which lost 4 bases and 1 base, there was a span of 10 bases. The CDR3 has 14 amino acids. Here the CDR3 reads CASSTLRGTDTQYF. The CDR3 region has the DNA TGTGCCAGCAGCACACTTCGGGGCACAGATACGCAGTATTTT.

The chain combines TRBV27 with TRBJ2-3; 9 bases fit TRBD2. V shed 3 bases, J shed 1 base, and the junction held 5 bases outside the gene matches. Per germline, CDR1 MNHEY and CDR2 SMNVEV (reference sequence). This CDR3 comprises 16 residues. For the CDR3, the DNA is TGTGCCAGCAGTTTCCGCCCTAGCGGGGGCACAGATACGCAGTATTTT. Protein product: CASSFRPSGGTDTQYF.

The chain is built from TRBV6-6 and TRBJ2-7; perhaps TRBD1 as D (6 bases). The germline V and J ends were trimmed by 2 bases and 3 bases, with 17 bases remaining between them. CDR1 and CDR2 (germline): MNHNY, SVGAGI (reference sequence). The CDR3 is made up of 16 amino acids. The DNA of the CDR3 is TGTGCCAGCAGTTACACCGCAGGGGCGTCTAGCTACGAGCAGTACTTC. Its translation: CASSYTAGASSYEQYF.

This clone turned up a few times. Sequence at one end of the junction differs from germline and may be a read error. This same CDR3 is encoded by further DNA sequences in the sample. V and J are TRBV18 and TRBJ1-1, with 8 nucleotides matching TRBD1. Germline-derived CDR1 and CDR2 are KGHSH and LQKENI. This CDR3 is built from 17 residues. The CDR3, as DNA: TGTGCCAGCTCACCGACCGGGACAGGCTTTATGAGCACTGAAGCCTTCTTT. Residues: CASSPTGTGFMSTEAFF. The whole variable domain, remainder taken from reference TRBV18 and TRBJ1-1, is NAGVMQNPRHLVRRRGQEARLRCSPMKGHSHVYWYRQLPEEGLKFMVYLQKENIIDESGMPKERFSAEFPKEGPSILRIQQVVRGDSAAYFCASSPTGTGFMSTEAFFGQGTRLTVV.

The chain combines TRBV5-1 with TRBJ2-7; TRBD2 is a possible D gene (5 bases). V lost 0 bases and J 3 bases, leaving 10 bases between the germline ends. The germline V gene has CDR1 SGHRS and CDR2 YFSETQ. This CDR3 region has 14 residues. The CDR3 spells CASSLAGGLYEQYF. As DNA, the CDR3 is TGCGCCAGCAGCTTGGCCGGAGGACTCTACGAGCAGTACTTC.

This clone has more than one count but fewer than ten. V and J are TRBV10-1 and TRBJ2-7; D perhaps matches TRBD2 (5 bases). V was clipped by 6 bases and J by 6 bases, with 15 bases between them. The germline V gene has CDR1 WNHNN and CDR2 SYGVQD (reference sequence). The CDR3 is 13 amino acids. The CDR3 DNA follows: TGCGCCAGCAGCGCGGACTGGGCCTCCGAGCAGTACTTC. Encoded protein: CASSADWASEQYF.

CDR3 nucleotides: TGTGCCAGCACCCGGGGTCCTTGGGATGAGCAGTTCTTC. Translated: CASTRGPWDEQFF. V and J are TRBV9 and TRBJ2-1; tentative D call: TRBD2 (5 bases). Trimming took 6 bases from V and 8 from J, leaving 15 bases between them. The germline V gene encodes CDR1 SGDLS and CDR2 YYNGEE. This CDR3 region has 13 residues.

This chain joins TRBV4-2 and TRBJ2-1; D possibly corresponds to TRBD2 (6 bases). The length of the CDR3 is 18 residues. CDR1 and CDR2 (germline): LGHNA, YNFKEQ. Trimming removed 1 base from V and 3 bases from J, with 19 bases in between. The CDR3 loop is CASSQAVSAGRDYNEQFF. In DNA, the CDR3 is TGTGCCAGCAGCCAAGCAGTTTCAGCGGGCCGGGACTACAATGAGCAGTTCTTC.

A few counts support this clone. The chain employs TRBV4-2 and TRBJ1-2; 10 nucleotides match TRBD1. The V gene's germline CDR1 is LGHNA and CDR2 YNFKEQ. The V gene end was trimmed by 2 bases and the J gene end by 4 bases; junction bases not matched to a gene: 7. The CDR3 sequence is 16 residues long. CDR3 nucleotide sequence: TGTGCCAGCAGCCAACAAGGGACAGGGGTCCTCTATGGCTACACCTTC. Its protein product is CASSQQGTGVLYGYTF.

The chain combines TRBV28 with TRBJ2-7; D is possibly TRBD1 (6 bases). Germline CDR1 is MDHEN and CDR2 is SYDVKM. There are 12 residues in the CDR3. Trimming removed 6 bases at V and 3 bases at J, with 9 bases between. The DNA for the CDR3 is TGTGCCAGCAGGGACAGTTACTACGAGCAGTACTTC. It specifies CASRDSYYEQYF.

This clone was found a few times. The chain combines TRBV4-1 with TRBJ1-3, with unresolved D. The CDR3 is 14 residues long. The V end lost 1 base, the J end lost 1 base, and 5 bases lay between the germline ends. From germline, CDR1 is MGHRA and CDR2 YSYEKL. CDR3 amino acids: CASSQAGSGNTIYF. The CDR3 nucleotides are TGCGCCAGCAGCCAAGCCGGTTCTGGAAACACCATATATTTT.

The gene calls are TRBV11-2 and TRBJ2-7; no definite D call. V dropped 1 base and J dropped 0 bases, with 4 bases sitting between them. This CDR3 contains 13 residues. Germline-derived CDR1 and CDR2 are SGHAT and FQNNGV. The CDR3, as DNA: TGTGCCAGCAGCTTAGCGGGCTCCTACGAGCAGTACTTC. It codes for CASSLAGSYEQYF.

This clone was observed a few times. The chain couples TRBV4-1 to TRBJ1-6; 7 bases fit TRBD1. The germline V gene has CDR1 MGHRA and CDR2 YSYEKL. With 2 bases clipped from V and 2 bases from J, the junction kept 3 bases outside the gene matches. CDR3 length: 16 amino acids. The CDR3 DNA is TGCGCCAGCAGCCAAACAGGGGAACCCTATAATTCACCCCTCCACTTT. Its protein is CASSQTGEPYNSPLHF.

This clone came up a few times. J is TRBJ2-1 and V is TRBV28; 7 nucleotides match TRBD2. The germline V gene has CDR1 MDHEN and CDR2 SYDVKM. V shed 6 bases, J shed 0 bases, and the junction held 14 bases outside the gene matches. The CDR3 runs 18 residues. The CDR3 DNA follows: TGTGCCAGCAGCAGGCCAGCGGGACCCCCCAGCTCCTACAATGAGCAGTTCTTC. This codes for CASSRPAGPPSSYNEQFF.

The CDR3 nucleotides read TGCGCCAGCAGTCGGTGGGAAACAGGGGGCACAGATACGCAGTATTTT. This sequence encodes CASSRWETGGTDTQYF. J is TRBJ2-3 and V is TRBV23-1, with 7 bases that match TRBD1. TRBV23-1 is flagged as an ORF with uncertain function. The CDR3 runs 16 residues. V shed 4 bases and J 1 base; nucleotides not matched to a gene: 8.

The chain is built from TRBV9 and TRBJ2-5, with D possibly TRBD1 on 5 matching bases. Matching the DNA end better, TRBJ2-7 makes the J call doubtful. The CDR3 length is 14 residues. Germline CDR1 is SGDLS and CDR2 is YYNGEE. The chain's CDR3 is CASSPSTASYEQYF. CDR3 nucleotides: TGTGCCAGCAGCCCCTCGACAGCCTCCTACGAGCAGTACTTC.

The CDR3 region is CAWSRGGYNEQFF. CDR3 coding DNA: TGTGCCTGGAGTAGGGGGGGTTACAATGAGCAGTTCTTC. The V and J genes are TRBV30 and TRBJ2-1; possibly TRBD2 for D (7 bases). Trimming removed 2 bases from V and 4 bases from J, with 9 bases in between. The CDR3 has 13 amino acids. In germline, CDR1 is GTSNPN, CDR2 SVGIG (reference sequence).

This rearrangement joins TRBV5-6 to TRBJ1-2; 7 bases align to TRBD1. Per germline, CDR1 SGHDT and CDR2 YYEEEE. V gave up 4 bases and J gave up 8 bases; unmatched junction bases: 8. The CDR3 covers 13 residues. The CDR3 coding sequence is TGTGCCAGCAGCATGACAGGGTTTGGCGGCTACACCTTC. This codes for CASSMTGFGGYTF.

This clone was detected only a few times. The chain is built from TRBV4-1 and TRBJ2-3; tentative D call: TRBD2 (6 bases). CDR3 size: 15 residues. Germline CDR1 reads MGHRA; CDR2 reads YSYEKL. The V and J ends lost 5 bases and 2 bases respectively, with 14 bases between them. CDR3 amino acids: CASSGWWGDTDTQYF. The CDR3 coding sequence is TGCGCCAGCAGCGGTTGGTGGGGGGACACAGATACGCAGTATTTT.

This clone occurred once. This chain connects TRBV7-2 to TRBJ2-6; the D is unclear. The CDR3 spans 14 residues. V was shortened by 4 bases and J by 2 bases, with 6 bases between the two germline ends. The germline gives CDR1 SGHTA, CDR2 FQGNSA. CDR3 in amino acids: CASSWQAGANVLTF. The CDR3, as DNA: TGTGCCAGCAGCTGGCAGGCTGGGGCCAACGTCCTGACTTTC.

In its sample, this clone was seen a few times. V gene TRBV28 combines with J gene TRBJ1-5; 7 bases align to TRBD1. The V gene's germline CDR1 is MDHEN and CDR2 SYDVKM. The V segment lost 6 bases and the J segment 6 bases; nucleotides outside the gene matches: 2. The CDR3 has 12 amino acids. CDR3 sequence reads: CASRQGSQPQHF. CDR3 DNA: TGTGCCAGCAGACAGGGGAGTCAGCCCCAGCATTTT.

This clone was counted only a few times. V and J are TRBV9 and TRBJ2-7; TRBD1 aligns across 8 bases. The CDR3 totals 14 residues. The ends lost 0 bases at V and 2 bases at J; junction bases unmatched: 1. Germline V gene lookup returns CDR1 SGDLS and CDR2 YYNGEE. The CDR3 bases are TGTGCCAGCAGCGTAGCGACAGGGGCCTACGAGCAGTACTTC. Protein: CASSVATGAYEQYF.

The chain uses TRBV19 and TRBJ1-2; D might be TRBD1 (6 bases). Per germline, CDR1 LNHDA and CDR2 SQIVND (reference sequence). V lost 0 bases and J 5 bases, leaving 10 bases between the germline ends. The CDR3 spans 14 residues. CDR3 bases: TGTGCCAGTAGTATAGACGGACAGCTTTATGGCTACACCTTC. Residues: CASSIDGQLYGYTF.

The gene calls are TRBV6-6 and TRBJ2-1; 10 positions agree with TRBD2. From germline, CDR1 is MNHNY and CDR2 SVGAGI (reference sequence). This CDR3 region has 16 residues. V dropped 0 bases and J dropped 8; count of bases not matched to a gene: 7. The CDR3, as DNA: TGTGCCAGCAGTTACTCGTCCCTAGCGGGAGTGGATGAGCAGTTCTTC. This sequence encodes CASSYSSLAGVDEQFF.

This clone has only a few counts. CDR3 coding DNA: TGTGCCAGCAGTCGGGTTGGGGAGCAGTTCTTC. This codes for CASSRVGEQFF. The chain carries TRBV9 and TRBJ2-1; no reliable D call. Germline loops: CDR1 SGDLS, CDR2 YYNGEE. V lost 5 bases and J lost 10, with 10 bases in between. CDR3 size: 11 residues.

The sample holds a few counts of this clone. CDR3 coding DNA: TGTGCCAGCAGCAATAGCGGGGGGAGTTACAATGAGCAGTTCTTC. The encoded protein is CASSNSGGSYNEQFF. The chain joins TRBV9 to TRBJ2-1; 10 bases fit TRBD2. The CDR3 has 15 residues. Germline loops: CDR1 SGDLS, CDR2 YYNGEE. After removal of 4 bases from V and 4 bases from J, the junction contained 5 bases not matched to a gene.